These 7 T cell receptor beta chains were all obtained from the same sample, sequenced in a study of T cell responses to AZD1222 COVID-19 vaccine. The assay was immunoSEQ multiplex PCR, and TCRdb's table has in-frame clones only and misses some. The sample has 130,000 or so clones; roughly 87% are singletons. The source material was peripheral blood, sampled 28 days after the second AZD1222 dose. Source of these receptors: an adult who received the AZD1222 COVID-19 vaccine.

The chain employs TRBV27 and TRBJ2-1; 14 bases agree with TRBD2. CDR1 and CDR2 (germline): MNHEY, SMNVEV (reference sequence). CDR3 length: 18 residues. V gave up 6 bases and J gave up 2 bases; unmatched junction bases: 9. The CDR3 protein is CASSPGLAGVWAYNEQFF. The CDR3 DNA reads as TGTGCCAGCAGCCCGGGACTAGCGGGGGTTTGGGCCTACAATGAGCAGTTCTTC.

In its sample, this clone was seen once. The chain is built from TRBV29-1 and TRBJ1-4; D possibly corresponds to TRBD1 (6 bases). Trimming took off 5 bases at V and 7 bases at J, with 14 bases between the two ends. Germline CDR1 is SQVTM and CDR2 is ANQGSEA. This CDR3 contains 13 residues. This CDR3 reads CSVTTGAVEKLFF. The CDR3 DNA sequence: TGCAGCGTTACGACAGGAGCCGTTGAAAAACTGTTTTTT.

The chain carries TRBV28 and TRBJ1-1; D is unclear. This CDR3 contains 15 residues. Trimming shortened V by 4 bases and J by 5 bases, and 17 bases separated the two germline ends. In germline, CDR1 is MDHEN, CDR2 SYDVKM. CDR3: CASSSPGEGKTEAFF. The CDR3 nucleotides read TGTGCCAGCAGTTCCCCCGGGGAGGGAAAAACTGAAGCTTTCTTT.

The genes are TRBV6-4 and TRBJ1-2, with D unresolved. The CDR3 is 15 residues long. Trimming took 0 bases from V and 6 from J, leaving 14 bases between them. Looked up from germline, CDR1 is MRHNA and CDR2 is SNTAGT. The CDR3 region has the DNA TGTGCCAGCAGTGACTCCGGGCAAACCCTTAATGGCTACACCTTC. Its translation: CASSDSGQTLNGYTF.

This clone showed up just once. V is TRBV6-5 and J is TRBJ1-2, with 7 bases lining up with TRBD1. After removal of 8 bases from V and 4 bases from J, the junction contained 4 bases not matched to a gene. Germline-derived CDR1 and CDR2 are MNHEY and SVGAGI. CDR3 length equals 12 residues. This CDR3 reads CASETGSYGYTF. The CDR3 DNA is TGTGCCAGCGAGACAGGGAGCTATGGCTACACCTTC.

This clone rates as medium-sized. The chain joins TRBV7-6 to TRBJ2-1, with 10 positions matching TRBD2. The CDR3 consists of 16 residues. V lost 5 bases, J lost 2 bases, and 6 bases stayed unmatched. The V gene's germline CDR1 is SGHVS and CDR2 FNYEAQ. The CDR3 loop reads CASSPMTSGPYNEQFF. The CDR3 DNA reads TGTGCCAGCAGCCCAATGACTAGCGGGCCCTACAATGAGCAGTTCTTC.

The V and J genes are TRBV4-2 and TRBJ1-1, with 8 bases that match TRBD1. The CDR3 is 16 residues long. CDR1 LGHNA and CDR2 YNFKEQ come from the germline V gene. V lost 3 bases and J lost 3; bases outside the gene matches: 9. This CDR3 reads CASSQTQTGEDTEAFF. The CDR3 region has the DNA TGTGCCAGCAGCCAGACTCAGACAGGGGAGGACACTGAAGCTTTCTTT.